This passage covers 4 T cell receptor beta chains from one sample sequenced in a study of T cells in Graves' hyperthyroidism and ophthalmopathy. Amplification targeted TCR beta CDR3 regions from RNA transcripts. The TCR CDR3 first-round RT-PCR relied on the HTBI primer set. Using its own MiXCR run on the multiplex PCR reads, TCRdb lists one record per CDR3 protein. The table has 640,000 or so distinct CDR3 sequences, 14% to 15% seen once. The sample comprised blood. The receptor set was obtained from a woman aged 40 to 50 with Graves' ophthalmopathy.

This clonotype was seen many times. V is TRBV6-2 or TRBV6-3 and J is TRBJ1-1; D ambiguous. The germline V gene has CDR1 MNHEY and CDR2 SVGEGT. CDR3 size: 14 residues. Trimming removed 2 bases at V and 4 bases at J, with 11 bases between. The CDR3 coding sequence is TGTGCCAGCAGTTACGCCCATCTGGGCACTGAAGCTTTCTTT. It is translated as CASSYAHLGTEAFF.

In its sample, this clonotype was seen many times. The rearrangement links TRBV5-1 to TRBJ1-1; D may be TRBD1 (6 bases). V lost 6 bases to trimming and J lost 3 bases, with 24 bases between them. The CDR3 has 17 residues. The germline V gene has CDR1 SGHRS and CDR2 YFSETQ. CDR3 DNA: TGCGCCAGCACCCTTTTTAACAGGGCAGTAGGGGACACTGAAGCTTTCTTT. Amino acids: CASTLFNRAVGDTEAFF.

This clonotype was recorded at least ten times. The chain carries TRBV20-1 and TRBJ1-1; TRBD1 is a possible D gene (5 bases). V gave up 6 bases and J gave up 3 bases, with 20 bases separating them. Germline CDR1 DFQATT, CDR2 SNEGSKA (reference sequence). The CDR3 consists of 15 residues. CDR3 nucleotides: TGCAGTGCCCACCGGGACGGCTTCAGGGACACTGAAGCTTTCTTT. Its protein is CSAHRDGFRDTEAFF.

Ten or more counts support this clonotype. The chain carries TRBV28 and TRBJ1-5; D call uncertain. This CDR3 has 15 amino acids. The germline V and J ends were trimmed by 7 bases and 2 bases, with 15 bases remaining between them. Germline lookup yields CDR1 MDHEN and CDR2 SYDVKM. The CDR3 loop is CASNLQWDGNQPQHF. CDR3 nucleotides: TGTGCCAGCAACCTCCAGTGGGATGGCAATCAGCCCCAGCATTTT.